This T cell receptor (beta chain) was observed in a study of OX40 agonist ivuxolimab in advanced cancers. About the investigation overall: Ivuxolimab, which targeted the costimulatory receptor OX40 (CD134), was an agonistic, fully human IgG2 monoclonal antibody. Intravenous ivuxolimab was administered to patients every 2 weeks at six dose levels: 0.01, 0.1, 0.3, 1.5, 3 and 10 mg/kg. Of the approximately 54 dose-escalation patients, hepatocellular carcinoma was present in around 20, melanoma in approximately 15, renal cell carcinoma in 9 and head and neck cancer in 9. The dose-escalation cohort was about 83% male with a mean age of roughly 62 years, ranging from roughly 23 to 79. Patients were allowed to have had prior anti-PD-1, anti-PD-L1 or anti-CTLA-4 therapy, and approximately 43% of the dose-escalation patients had previously received checkpoint inhibitors. Partial responses occurred in three dose-escalation patients: two with cutaneous melanoma and one with hepatocellular carcinoma. The point of sequencing TCRbeta in the periphery was to test whether ivuxolimab changed TCR sequence diversity and drove clonal T-cell expansion. The monotherapy dose-escalation portion (N of about 50 patients) of the phase I ivuxolimab trial is reported in the paper. What the research found in general, with its limitations: The antigen specificity of the clonally expanded peripheral T cells was not determined. In the 0.1-3.0 mg/kg groups, partial responders were among the patients with the lowest normalized peripheral clonal expansion, particularly in CD8+ T cells. Low levels of normalized T-cell clonal expansion were also seen in some patients who did not respond. At doses of 0.1 to 3.0 mg/kg, clonal expansion of both CD4+ and CD8+ T cells in blood was seen between baseline and week 6. On average, CD8+ T cells showed more expanded clones than CD4+ T cells after ivuxolimab.

Worth noting for this clone: The target of this receptor is not known. No much larger clone is present one base from it, and per-base qualities are unavailable.

For sequencing of the TCRbeta CDR3 region, genomic DNA was extracted from the sorted cells. The immunoSEQ Assay was used for sequencing of TCRbeta CDR3 regions. TCRdb holds this immuneACCESS table with in-frame rearrangements only. Some clones are missing; in checked studies, unresolved V genes explain under half, and the rest has no known cause. This sample holds approximately 100,000 clones; 84% were observed only once. Together, the top ten hold roughly 5% of the sample. The trial excluded patients who had a history of autoimmune disease or who were on systemic immunosuppression. Peripheral blood for TCR sequencing was drawn from every dose cohort at baseline, at cycle 4 day 1 and at cycle 7 day 1. Samples were obtained from an open-label, multicenter, first-in-human phase I dose-escalation trial of ivuxolimab. The trial enrolled adults with locally advanced or metastatic head and neck squamous cell, hepatocellular, melanoma or renal cell carcinoma. Before TCR sequencing, CD4+ T cells and CD8+ T cells from peripheral blood were sorted into separate populations.

Taken from cysteine to phenylalanine, the CDR3 has 18 residues. The only DNA kept is the CDR3, 54 bases in frame from the first base. The sequence derives from an adult with an advanced solid tumor such as melanoma, head and neck, liver or kidney cancer. The V gene is TRBV12-2 and the J gene is TRBJ1-4; TRBD1 reflects the table's D call only, with no check against the DNA. TRBV12-2 has pseudogene status. This sample comprised CD4+ or CD8+ T cells sorted from blood, obtained in a trial of the OX40 agonist ivuxolimab. This receptor has the CDR3 CASRKAPPYRGRNEKLFF. The DNA sequence follows: TGTGCAAGTCGCAAAGCCCCCCCCTACAGGGGGCGGAATGAAAAACTGTTTTTT.